Each of the 31 T cell receptor beta chains below was sequenced from the same sample in a study of cytotoxic CD8 clonotypes in ibrutinib-treated CLL. Sequencing used immunoSEQ multiplex PCR; TCRdb keeps in-frame clones, though not all of them. Found here are roughly 250,000 clones, roughly 70% of them singletons; the top ten hold 15%. The source material was PBMCs, sampled after 24 months of ibrutinib treatment. The receptors here all came from a human donor with chronic lymphocytic leukemia.

DNA for the CDR3: TGTGCCAGCAGCCCAAGCGGGGCAGGGAATGAGCAGTTCTTC. This encodes CASSPSGAGNEQFF. The V and J genes are TRBV7-8 and TRBJ2-1, with TRBD2 matching over 7 bases. With V trimmed by 5 bases and J by 7 bases, 8 bases remained unmatched. CDR1 SGHVS and CDR2 FQNEAQ come from the germline V gene. The length of the CDR3 is 14 residues.

The chain carries TRBV6-5 and TRBJ1-3, with no clear D. This CDR3 is 13 amino acids long. Germline-derived CDR1 and CDR2 are MNHEY and SVGAGI. Trimming stripped 2 bases from V and 1 base from J, with 3 bases between. CDR3: CASSYMSGNTIYF. The CDR3 DNA reads TGTGCCAGCAGTTACATGTCTGGAAACACCATATATTTT.

V and J are TRBV30 and TRBJ2-5; maybe TRBD1 (5 bases). The CDR3 has 14 residues. Trimming stripped 4 bases from V and 7 bases from J, with 19 bases between. Germline assignment: CDR1 GTSNPN and CDR2 SVGIG (reference sequence). The CDR3 region is CAWKKNSGYGTQYF. The CDR3 DNA sequence: TGTGCCTGGAAAAAAAATTCAGGGTACGGGACCCAGTACTTC. The full variable domain, completed using reference TRBV30 and TRBJ2-5, is SQTIHQWPATLVQPVGSPLSLECTVEGTSNPNLYWYRQAAGRGLQLLFYSVGIGQISSEVPQNLSASRPQDRQFILSSKKLLLSDSGFYLCAWKKNSGYGTQYFGPGTRLLVL.

This clone was recorded a few times. The chain carries TRBV27 and TRBJ1-2; D gene ambiguous. This CDR3 region has 13 residues. The V and J ends lost 2 bases and 4 bases respectively, with 8 bases between them. Germline loops: CDR1 MNHEY, CDR2 SMNVEV (reference sequence). The CDR3 DNA reads as TGTGCCAGCAGTTTAAGCGAAGGCTATGGCTACACCTTC. Residues: CASSLSEGYGYTF.

V and J are TRBV9 and TRBJ2-7; 9 bases are shared with TRBD2. Germline V CDR1 and CDR2: SGDLS, YYNGEE. V gave up 4 bases and J gave up 3 bases; unmatched junction bases: 2. The CDR3 consists of 13 residues. The CDR3 nucleotides read TGTGCCAGCAGCCTGACTAGCGGCTACGAGCAGTACTTC. Encoded protein: CASSLTSGYEQYF.

The gene calls are TRBV7-3 and TRBJ2-5; D remains ambiguous. The V and J ends lost 5 bases and 2 bases respectively, with 15 bases between them. Germline loops: CDR1 SGHTA, CDR2 FQGTGA. This CDR3 has 15 residues. CDR3 protein: CASSRTRSPQETQYF. CDR3 coding DNA: TGTGCCAGCAGCCGAACGAGATCACCTCAAGAGACCCAGTACTTC. Filled out from reference TRBV7-3 and TRBJ2-5, the complete variable domain reads GAGVSQTPSNKVTEKGKYVELRCDPISGHTALYWYRQSLGQGPEFLIYFQGTGAADDSGLPNDRFFAVRPEGSVSTLKIQRTERGDSAVYLCASSRTRSPQETQYFGPGTRLLVL.

The CDR3 nucleotides are TGTGCCAGCCGCACCGGGACAGGGCCTTACGAGCAGTACTTC. Its translation: CASRTGTGPYEQYF. The V call is TRBV6-1, the J call TRBJ2-7, with 9 bases that match TRBD1. This CDR3 contains 14 residues. V was clipped by 8 bases and J by 4 bases; unmatched bases: 9. Germline V gene sequence: CDR1 MNHNS, CDR2 SASEGT.

The chain combines TRBV7-9 with TRBJ1-4; possible D gene TRBD1, 5 bases. V was shortened by 0 bases and J by 5 bases, with 7 bases between the two germline ends. Germline loops: CDR1 SEHNR, CDR2 FQNEAQ (reference sequence). The CDR3 has 14 amino acids. The CDR3 loop reads CASSLARQNEKLFF. The CDR3 DNA is TGTGCCAGCAGCTTAGCGAGACAGAATGAAAAACTGTTTTTT. Full variable domain (remainder filled in from reference TRBV7-9 and TRBJ1-4): DTGVSQNPRHKITKRGQNVTFRCDPISEHNRLYWYRQTLGQGPEFLTYFQNEAQLEKSRLLSDRFSAERPKGSFSTLEIQRTEQGDSAMYLCASSLARQNEKLFFGSGTQLSVL.

The rearrangement joins TRBV6-6 to TRBJ1-2, with D possibly being TRBD1 (5 bases). V was cut by 8 bases and J by 4 bases, with 20 bases left in between. Germline CDR1 and CDR2: MNHNY and SVGAGI (reference sequence). This CDR3 has 15 residues. DNA for the CDR3: TGTGCCAGCCTGTCGCCCGGGGCAGGCGCCTATGGCTACACCTTC. Encoded protein: CASLSPGAGAYGYTF.

Concerning this clone itself: The final CDR3 position lacks the conserved phenylalanine or tryptophan, pointing to a likely read error. The chain carries TRBV6-6 and TRBJ1-2, with D possibly TRBD1 on 5 matching bases. Germline V gene lookup returns CDR1 MNHNY and CDR2 SVGAGI (reference sequence). This CDR3 is 14 amino acids long. Trimming removed 2 bases from V and 8 bases from J, with 15 bases in between. CDR3 region: CASSYQPGVGGYTL. DNA of the CDR3: TGTGCCAGCAGTTACCAACCGGGGGTTGGGGGCTACACCCTC.

This sequence joins TRBV19 and TRBJ2-7; tentatively, D is TRBD1 or TRBD2 (6 bases each). Germline-derived CDR1 and CDR2 are LNHDA and SQIVND (reference sequence). The CDR3 has 15 residues. Trimming took off 2 bases at V and 0 bases at J, with 11 bases between the two ends. CDR3 protein: CASSIRRGSSYEQYF. The CDR3 nucleotides read TGTGCCAGTAGTATAAGGAGGGGGAGCTCCTACGAGCAGTACTTC.

This sequence joins TRBV2 and TRBJ1-2; D uncertain. The CDR3 is made up of 15 amino acids. Trimming took off 3 bases at V and 7 bases at J, with 18 bases between the two ends. CDR1 and CDR2 from the germline V gene are SNHLY and FYNNEI. For the CDR3, the DNA is TGTGCCAGCAGTGAGAGTGCACTCGGAAACGGTGGCTACACCTTC. Its protein product is CASSESALGNGGYTF.

The chain's CDR3 is CASTSQGDSYNEQFF. In DNA form, the CDR3 reads TGCGCCAGCACCTCCCAGGGGGACTCCTACAATGAGCAGTTCTTC. The rearrangement uses TRBV5-1 and TRBJ2-1; 7 positions match TRBD1. Germline V gene sequence: CDR1 SGHRS, CDR2 YFSETQ. This CDR3 is 15 amino acids long. V dropped 6 bases and J dropped 0; count of bases not matched to a gene: 6.

DNA of the CDR3: TGTGCCAGCAGCTTGGTTTCCAGCCTCAAAAACATTCAGTACTTC. Translating gives CASSLVSSLKNIQYF. The J gene is TRBJ2-4, the V gene TRBV7-2; D gene ambiguous. Trimming stripped 3 bases from V and 3 bases from J, with 12 bases between. Per the germline V gene, CDR1 is SGHTA and CDR2 is FQGNSA. CDR3 length equals 15 residues.

The gene calls are TRBV5-1 and TRBJ1-4; 7 bases line up with TRBD1. This CDR3 comprises 15 residues. Germline V gene sequence: CDR1 SGHRS, CDR2 YFSETQ. The junction had 3 bases not matched to a gene; V was cut back by 4 bases and J by 0 bases. CDR3: CASSTGQATNEKLFF. The CDR3 nucleotides are TGCGCCAGCAGCACCGGACAGGCAACTAATGAAAAACTGTTTTTT.

Relative to its sample, this clone is large (0.1 to 1%). The J gene is TRBJ2-3, the V gene TRBV11-1, with TRBD2 matching 12 bases. Germline trimming cut 5 bases from V and 2 bases from J; bases unmatched to any gene: 14. The germline CDR1 and CDR2 sequences are SGHAT and FQDESV (reference sequence). CDR3 length equals 19 residues. The CDR3 bases are TGTGCCAGCAGCGCCCAACTCGCCGGGACTAGCGGGTACACAGATACGCAGTATTTT. Translation: CASSAQLAGTSGYTDTQYF.

The chain combines TRBV30 with TRBJ1-3; D not certain. This CDR3 contains 13 residues. CDR1 GTSNPN and CDR2 SVGIG come from the germline V gene (reference sequence). Trimming stripped 1 base from V and 9 bases from J, with 13 bases between. The CDR3 reads CAWSGWKVSTIYF. As DNA, the CDR3 is TGTGCCTGGAGTGGCTGGAAAGTCAGCACCATATATTTT.

This chain connects TRBV28 to TRBJ1-5, with 9 bases lining up with TRBD1. Germline V gene data show CDR1 as MDHEN and CDR2 as SYDVKM. V shed 7 bases and J 3 bases; nucleotides not matched to a gene: 7. The CDR3 length is 15 residues. The CDR3 loop reads CASIRDRVFNQPQHF. The CDR3 DNA reads as TGTGCCAGCATTCGGGACAGGGTGTTCAATCAGCCCCAGCATTTT.

The CDR3 protein is CAWSATPINYGYTF. The CDR3 DNA follows: TGTGCCTGGAGTGCTACACCCATTAACTATGGCTACACCTTC. This sequence joins TRBV30 and TRBJ1-2, with D hard to call. V lost 1 base and J 1 base, leaving 10 bases between the germline ends. This CDR3 is built from 14 residues. Germline CDR1 reads GTSNPN; CDR2 reads SVGIG (reference sequence).

The chain couples TRBV29-1 to TRBJ2-2; 8 positions agree with TRBD1. Germline values: CDR1 SQVTM, CDR2 ANQGSEA. The CDR3 covers 15 residues. The ends lost 3 bases at V and 2 bases at J; junction bases unmatched: 5. In nucleotides, the CDR3 is TGCAGCGTTGATCGGGCAGGGGGCAACACCGGGGAGCTGTTTTTT. Amino acid sequence: CSVDRAGGNTGELFF.

This clone was detected only a few times. The J gene is TRBJ2-6, the V gene TRBV5-8; no clear D. This CDR3 is 13 amino acids long. The V end was cut by 3 bases, the J end by 6 bases, with 7 bases between. CDR1 is SGHTS, CDR2 YDEGEE, per germline. The CDR3 DNA is TGTGCCAGCAGCTCCACCACGGCCAACGTCCTGACTTTC. Translating gives CASSSTTANVLTF.

This clone was detected a few times. The chain combines TRBV7-3 with TRBJ2-2; D gene ambiguous. Per germline, CDR1 SGHTA and CDR2 FQGTGA. Trimming took 2 bases from V and 3 from J, leaving 4 bases between them. This CDR3 contains 13 residues. This CDR3 is CASSLQDTGELFF. The CDR3, as DNA: TGTGCCAGCAGCTTACAAGACACCGGGGAGCTGTTTTTT. The variable domain in full, with the rest retrieved from reference TRBV7-3 and TRBJ2-2, is GAGVSQTPSNKVTEKGKYVELRCDPISGHTALYWYRQSLGQGPEFLIYFQGTGAADDSGLPNDRFFAVRPEGSVSTLKIQRTERGDSAVYLCASSLQDTGELFFGEGSRLTVL.

CDR3 in DNA: TGTGCCAGCAGCCGGGACGCTGGCTCTGGGGCCAACGTCCTGACTTTC. Its protein is CASSRDAGSGANVLTF. The J gene is TRBJ2-6, the V gene TRBV5-4; D may be TRBD1 or TRBD2 (5 bases each). This CDR3 is built from 16 residues. Germline loops: CDR1 SGHNT, CDR2 YYREEE (reference sequence). V lost 4 bases, J lost 0 bases, and 11 bases lay in between.

The chain has TRBV28 and TRBJ2-7; D gene ambiguous. The CDR3 sequence is 12 residues long. Germline CDR1 and CDR2: MDHEN and SYDVKM. Trimming shortened V by 5 bases and J by 6 bases, and 11 bases separated the two germline ends. The CDR3 sequence is CASSLQQLEQYF. CDR3 nucleotide sequence: TGTGCCAGCAGTCTGCAACAGCTCGAGCAGTACTTC.

The chain has TRBV10-3 and TRBJ2-7; no firm D call. The V gene lost 3 bases and the J gene lost 2 bases, with 11 bases spanning the gap. The CDR3 loop spans 14 amino acids. Germline V CDR1 and CDR2: ENHRY, SYGVKD. The CDR3 DNA sequence: TGTGCCATCAGTGACTCGCCGAATACCTACGAGCAGTACTTC. Its protein is CAISDSPNTYEQYF.

This clone has only one observation. The genes are TRBV7-2 and TRBJ2-5, with D hard to call. CDR1 is SGHTA and CDR2 is FQGNSA in the germline V gene. The V end was cut by 5 bases, the J end by 1 base, with 14 bases between. This CDR3 is built from 15 residues. CDR3 sequence (DNA): TGTGCCAGCAGCCCCCGGCAGGTTACCCAAGAGACCCAGTACTTC. Translated: CASSPRQVTQETQYF.

This chain joins TRBV5-1 and TRBJ1-3; D may be TRBD1 (5 bases). Looked up from germline, CDR1 is SGHRS and CDR2 is YFSETQ. CDR3 length: 16 amino acids. Deletions cut 1 base from V and 0 bases from J, with 11 bases between. CDR3 nucleotides: TGCGCCAGCAGCTTGACAGGCACACTCTCTGGAAACACCATATATTTT. Its translation: CASSLTGTLSGNTIYF.

This clone was seen only once. V usage is TRBV29-1 and J usage is TRBJ1-1; no firm D call. V gave up 5 bases and J gave up 0 bases, with 7 bases separating them. Per germline, CDR1 SQVTM and CDR2 ANQGSEA. This CDR3 has 12 residues. The CDR3 bases are TGCAGCGTTCCGCCTTTGAACACTGAAGCTTTCTTT. Translating gives CSVPPLNTEAFF.

The V gene is TRBV4-2, the J gene TRBJ2-2; D is ambiguous. The germline gives CDR1 LGHNA, CDR2 YNFKEQ. The CDR3 has 13 residues. Trimming took 0 bases from V and 7 from J, leaving 6 bases between them. The CDR3 is CASSQDKGGELFF. The CDR3 nucleotides read TGTGCCAGCAGCCAAGATAAGGGCGGGGAGCTGTTTTTT.

The chain joins TRBV27 to TRBJ2-7, with 9 bases identical to TRBD1. Germline V gives CDR1 MNHEY, CDR2 SMNVEV (reference sequence). V dropped 3 bases and J dropped 3; count of bases not matched to a gene: 6. The CDR3 covers 15 residues. The CDR3 loop reads CASSFPGTGNYEQYF. The CDR3 DNA reads TGTGCCAGCAGTTTCCCCGGGACAGGGAACTACGAGCAGTACTTC.

The V call is TRBV5-1, the J call TRBJ2-1, with D hard to call. The V and J ends lost 2 bases and 4 bases respectively, with 7 bases between them. In germline, CDR1 is SGHRS, CDR2 YFSETQ. This CDR3 is built from 13 residues. The CDR3 sequence: CASSFSRYNEQFF. The CDR3 bases are TGCGCCAGCAGCTTTAGTCGTTACAATGAGCAGTTCTTC.